This TCR beta chain came from a study of neurological immune-mediated disorders (dated by TCRdb to between 2018 and 2021). Concerning the study at large: Using UMI-based sequencing, the study compared peripheral blood TCR-beta repertoires from patients with HTLV-I-associated myelopathy (HAM/TSP), patients with multiple sclerosis, and healthy controls. Of the approximately 70 subjects in the cohort, around 14 were HAM/TSP patients, some 34 were multiple sclerosis patients, and approximately 20 were healthy controls. The approximately 100 TCR-beta libraries included longitudinal samples, technical triplicates and paired sorted CD4+ and CD8+ T-cell subsets alongside PBMC samples.

About this clonotype itself: Its target antigen remains unknown. Mismatch with germline at one junction end may stem from a read error.

The cysteine opens and the phenylalanine closes a CDR3 of 15 amino acids. Of all the DNA, just the CDR3 is kept, 45 bases in frame from base 1. The germline V gene sets CDR1 to MGHRA and CDR2 to YSYEKL. cDNA was synthesized by template-switch 5'RACE using a primer with a 10-nucleotide random unique molecular identifier that tagged each TCR transcript. Every sequencing run covered 15-18 subjects and yielded more than 160 million TCR-beta sequences. The RNeasy kit was used for extraction of total RNA. The KAPA Real-time Library Amplification kit was used to amplify TCR-beta VDJ regions with primers targeting the TCR constant region and the 5'RACE anchor. Sample indexes and Illumina adaptors were added in a first PCR, and a second PCR then increased library yield. After Ampure bead purification, the roughly 650 bp TCR product was size-selected on a 2% E-gel SizeSelection system. Library quality was checked on a Bioanalyzer, concentration was measured with Qubit, and libraries were quantified with the Kapa Library Quantification kit before pooling. Libraries were sequenced paired-end 2 x 150 bp on an Illumina HiSeq 2500. To increase sequence diversity, roughly 24-30% phiX was spiked into each library pool. The authors' pipeline ran thus. The UMI-based MiGEC pipeline processed quality-filtered reads and removed over 80% of raw TCR sequences during error correction. VDJ genes were aligned to IMGT germline references, and clonotypes were defined by unique CDR3 amino acid sequence plus V-J genes. Clonal expansion, Shannon diversity, and CDR3 relatedness (CalcPairwiseDistances, ClusterSamples) were evaluated with VDJtools, and phylogenetic trees were built with CLCbio workbench. Expanded clones were defined as having at least 8 unique UMIs, based on coefficient-of-variation modelling across technical triplicates. Using fastp at Q25 and MiXCR, TCRdb reprocessed the public reads and kept productive beta chains. Every CDR3 protein is listed once, alongside the most common genes and DNA of its rows. These V and J calls are TCRdb output, not the study's own analysis. Counted in this sample were roughly 80,000 distinct CDR3 sequences; about 9% of them appeared once. The ten largest clonotypes hold about 1.7% of the sample.

Broader findings and caveats from the paper: No identical CDR3 amino acid sequences were found to be shared among expanded clones across subjects, suggesting that TCR-beta repertoires were private in all groups. TCR clonal expansion was highest in HAM/TSP patients and lowest in MS patients, with MS patients falling below even healthy controls.

Blood bank volunteers in Maryland, USA served as the healthy controls. Unsorted PBMC libraries were generated from 2 million PBMCs stored in RNAlater at -80 °C until RNA extraction. Peripheral blood was subjected to Ficoll-Hypaque density gradient centrifugation to isolate PBMCs, which were then cryopreserved in liquid nitrogen. This TCR was recovered from a man aged 45-65 years in good health. The chain couples TRBV4-1 to TRBJ2-4; there is no confident call for the D gene. Sequenced input: PBMCs. The CDR3 region: CTSNQIHGDGNIQYF. The DNA sequence is given as TGCACCAGCAACCAAATACACGGTGACGGAAACATTCAGTACTTC.